What follows is one T cell receptor (beta chain) and its context. Its antigen is undetermined. Profiled with immunoSEQ multiplex PCR; TCRdb holds only in-frame clones, not every one. The sample consists of tens of thousands of clones, roughly 85% of them appearing once. This sample was included in a study of T cell responses to AZD1222 COVID-19 vaccine. The study's findings and limits: It was only after the peak T cell response that any repertoires were sampled. Clonal diversity was possibly underestimated, and white British individuals and females predominated among donors.

The sample here was peripheral blood, taken 28 days after the second AZD1222 dose. This TCR was sampled from an adult who received the AZD1222 COVID-19 vaccine.

The CDR3 region has the DNA TGCGCCAGCAGCCAAGCGGATGGGGGGCGCAGCGGGACCCAGTACTTC. Translating it yields CASSQADGGRSGTQYF. The rearrangement joins TRBV4-1 to TRBJ2-5; D assignment may be TRBD1 or TRBD2 (6 bases each). Trimming left V 1 base short and J 7 bases short, with 19 bases between. The germline gives CDR1 MGHRA, CDR2 YSYEKL. The CDR3 has 16 residues.